The rows below give T cell receptor beta chains drawn from one sample of a study of shared clonotypes between healthy human individuals. Assay used: immunoSEQ multiplex PCR; TCRdb lists only in-frame clones, some missing. The sample consists of about 230,000 clones, 65% to 70% of them appearing once. Material: memory CD4+ T cells sorted from blood. The receptors shown here come from a man younger than 45 in good health. Both conserved end residues are part of each CDR3. A D gene is named only where the DNA matches it firmly. Only part of the rows carry a size: once, few, many, or a class if the clone is expanded.

abundance	j_gene	v_gene	d_gene	CDR3nt	CDR3aa
NA	TRBJ2-7	TRBV7-2	NA	TGTGCCAGCAGCTTCCAAAAGGAGGGCGAGCAGTACTTC	CASSFQKEGEQYF
NA	TRBJ1-2	TRBV12-5	NA	TGTGCTAGTGGTTTGGGCAGGCCCGACTATGGCTACACCTTC	CASGLGRPDYGYTF
NA	TRBJ2-2	TRBV7-9	NA	TGTGCCAGCAGCCCGCAGGTGAACGGGGAGCTGTTTTTT	CASSPQVNGELFF
NA	TRBJ1-2	TRBV5-4	NA	TGCGCCAGCAGCCAAGCCCGGGGGAAGACTAACTATGGCTACACCTTC	CASSQARGKTNYGYTF
once	TRBJ2-7	TRBV28	TRBD1	TGTGCCAGTACCGCCGTGGACAGGGGCCACGAGCAGTACTTC	CASTAVDRGHEQYF
NA	TRBJ1-1	TRBV29-1	TRBD1	TGCAGCGGGGGACAGGGGAGCACTGAAGCTTTCTTT	CSGGQGSTEAFF
NA	TRBJ2-5	TRBV4-3	NA	TGCGCCAGCAGGAAAGGGACACTACCGGAGGAGACCCAGTACTTC	CASRKGTLPEETQYF
NA	TRBJ1-1	TRBV11-3	NA	TGTGCCAGCAGCTTAGTTCAGAACACTGAAGCTTTCTTT	CASSLVQNTEAFF
NA	TRBJ2-7	TRBV4-1	NA	TGCGCCAGCAGCCAAGATCAGATCGGGAGTCGGTACGAGCAGTACTTC	CASSQDQIGSRYEQYF
NA	TRBJ2-7	TRBV6-5	NA	TGTGCCAGCAGTGGCTCCCGGACAGCCTACGAGCAGTACTTC	CASSGSRTAYEQYF
NA	TRBJ2-2	TRBV7-6	NA	TGTGCCAGCAGCTCCATCTTAGATGGGACGAACACCGGGGAGCTGTTTTTT	CASSSILDGTNTGELFF
NA	TRBJ2-1	TRBV7-2	NA	TGTGCCAGCAGCTTAGGTCCTAGAGACGAGCAGTTCTTC	CASSLGPRDEQFF
NA	TRBJ1-3	TRBV4-2	NA	TGTGCCAGCAGCCAGGTATCGACAGGATTTTCTGGAAACACCATATATTTT	CASSQVSTGFSGNTIYF
NA	TRBJ2-1	TRBV7-3	TRBD1	TGTGCCAGCAGTCCCGGACAGGGAAGGACCTACAATGAGCAGTTCTTC	CASSPGQGRTYNEQFF
NA	TRBJ2-1	TRBV19	NA	TGTGCCAGTAGTATCGGCGCTCCTAGGCGATCCACGGATGAGCAGTTCTTC	CASSIGAPRRSTDEQFF
NA	TRBJ2-2	TRBV6-6	NA	TGTGCCAGCAGGTACCCCGGACAGATGAACACCGGGGAGCTGTTTTTT	CASRYPGQMNTGELFF
NA	TRBJ1-1	TRBV11-2	NA	TGTGCCAGCAGCTTATCGGGGCCGAACACTGAAGCTTTCTTT	CASSLSGPNTEAFF
NA	TRBJ2-3	TRBV6-5	TRBD2	TGTGCCAGCAGTCTACTAGCGGGAAACGCAGATACGCAGTATTTT	CASSLLAGNADTQYF
NA	TRBJ2-1	TRBV7-6	TRBD2	TGTGCCAGCAGCCCATTGCCCCTCGGCGGGAGGGCCAATGAGCAGTTCTTC	CASSPLPLGGRANEQFF
NA	TRBJ1-2	TRBV28	NA	TGTGCCAGCAGTAAGGTGGGGGCAGCCCACAACTATGGCTACACCTTC	CASSKVGAAHNYGYTF
few	TRBJ2-2	TRBV29-1	TRBD2	TGCAGCGTTGAACCTCGGGGGGACACCGGGGAGCTGTTTTTT	CSVEPRGDTGELFF
many	TRBJ2-7	TRBV7-9	NA	TGTGCCAGCAGAAGGGAGAGCTCCTACGAGCAGTACTTC	CASRRESSYEQYF
NA	TRBJ2-2	TRBV27	NA	TGTGCCAGCAGGCAGGGTTATAACACCGGGGAGCTGTTTTTT	CASRQGYNTGELFF
NA	TRBJ1-1	TRBV7-9	NA	TGTGCCAGCAGCCCGATCTTACCGAACACTGAAGCTTTCTTT	CASSPILPNTEAFF
once	TRBJ2-7	TRBV5-8	NA	TGTGCCAGCAGCCTGTTGGGGGGCCACGAGCAGTACTTC	CASSLLGGHEQYF
NA	TRBJ2-1	TRBV10-3	TRBD1	TGTGCCATCAGGCCGACAGGGGGCGCGATTTCCTACAATGAGCAGTTCTTC	CAIRPTGGAISYNEQFF
NA	TRBJ2-1	TRBV2	NA	TGTGCCAGCAGTGAACGTCCCGAGAACAATGAGCAGTTCTTC	CASSERPENNEQFF
NA	TRBJ2-5	TRBV28	NA	TGTGCCAGCAGACGGGACAACCAAGAGACCCAGTACTTC	CASRRDNQETQYF
once	TRBJ2-6	TRBV5-1	TRBD1	TGCGCCAGCAGCTTGGTAGGGACAGGCCACTCTGGGGCCAACGTCCTGACTTTC	CASSLVGTGHSGANVLTF
NA	TRBJ2-1	TRBV9	TRBD2	TGTGCCAGCGGGAGGGAGGTTAGCTACAATGAGCAGTTCTTC	CASGREVSYNEQFF
many	TRBJ2-6	TRBV15	NA	TGTGCCACCAGCAGAGATAACTCTGGGGCCAACGTCCTGACTTTC	CATSRDNSGANVLTF
NA	TRBJ2-4	TRBV7-9	NA	TGTGCCAGCAGCTCCAGGACAAGGACGGAGGAAAACATTCAGTACTTC	CASSSRTRTEENIQYF
NA	TRBJ2-7	TRBV5-1	TRBD2	TGCGCCAGCAGCTTGTTCGATATTAGGGAGGGCGAGCAGTACTTC	CASSLFDIREGEQYF
few	TRBJ1-2	TRBV9	NA	TGTGCCAGCAGCGCGGGACTTACGGTGAACTATGGCTACACCTTC	CASSAGLTVNYGYTF
few	TRBJ2-7	TRBV6-1	NA	TGTGCCAGCGGGAACGGGATTTCCTACGAGCAGTACTTC	CASGNGISYEQYF
few	TRBJ2-2	TRBV5-1	NA	TGCGCCAGCAGCTTGGAAAGTCACACCGGGGAGCTGTTTTTT	CASSLESHTGELFF
few	TRBJ2-1	TRBV5-1	NA	TGCGCCAGCAGCTTGGGGGAGGGGGTGCCTATTACGTTCTTC	CASSLGEGVPITFF
NA	TRBJ2-1	TRBV5-1	NA	TGCGCCAGCAGCTTAAACCTTAATGAGCAGTTCTTC	CASSLNLNEQFF
NA	TRBJ2-3	TRBV5-6	TRBD2	TGTGCCAGCAGCCCAACAGGCGGCCTAGCGGTCACAGATACGCAGTATTTT	CASSPTGGLAVTDTQYF
NA	TRBJ1-1	TRBV7-8	TRBD1	TGTGCCAGCAGCTTAGCGGTGGGACAGGGGAACACTGAAGCTTTCTTT	CASSLAVGQGNTEAFF
NA	TRBJ2-5	TRBV28	TRBD1	TGTGCCAGCAGCCTGCGACAGGGTGAGCAAGAGACCCAGTACTTC	CASSLRQGEQETQYF
NA	TRBJ2-5	TRBV5-1	NA	TGCGCCAGCAGCTTGGCCAGAATCAATCAAGAGACCCAGTACTTC	CASSLARINQETQYF
NA	TRBJ2-5	TRBV27	TRBD2	TGTGCCAGCAGTTTATTCGGACTAGCGGGAGCGGAAGAGACCCAGTACTTC	CASSLFGLAGAEETQYF
NA	TRBJ2-5	TRBV11-2	TRBD2	TGTGCCAGCAGCCGAACTCTAGCGGGAGAAGAGACCCAGTACTTC	CASSRTLAGEETQYF
once	TRBJ2-7	TRBV10-1	TRBD2	TGCGCCAGCAGTGTCGGACTAGCGGGAGCTGGGGAGCAGTACTTC	CASSVGLAGAGEQYF
NA	TRBJ2-7	TRBV28	TRBD2	TGTGCCAGCAGTTACACTAGCGGGAGGCTCCACGAGCAGTACTTC	CASSYTSGRLHEQYF
NA	TRBJ2-7	TRBV28	NA	TGTGCCAGCAGCCCGCCCTTTTCCTACGAGCAGTACTTC	CASSPPFSYEQYF
NA	TRBJ1-2	TRBV6-5	NA	TGTGCCAGCAGTAACGACCACTGGGGCTACACCTTC	CASSNDHWGYTF
once	TRBJ1-5	TRBV6-1	TRBD1	TGTGCCAGCAGTGTCTCAGGGGGGGGTGGGCCCCAGCATTTT	CASSVSGGGGPQHF
NA	TRBJ2-7	TRBV5-1	NA	TGCGCCAGCAGCCCTAATACTTACGAGCAGTACTTC	CASSPNTYEQYF
NA	TRBJ2-1	TRBV6-6	TRBD2	TGTGCCAGCAGTTCTTTCCCCGGGGGGGATGAGCAGTTCTTC	CASSSFPGGDEQFF
NA	TRBJ2-7	TRBV20-1	NA	TGCAGTGCGGATAACTACGAGCAGTACTTC	CSADNYEQYF
few	TRBJ2-3	TRBV6-1	TRBD2	TGTGCCAGCAGTGGACTAGCGGGAGGCCCAGATACGCAGTATTTT	CASSGLAGGPDTQYF